The 23 T cell receptor beta chains listed next were all sequenced from one sample in a study of regulatory T cells in long-lasting Graves disease. Assembly of TCR beta libraries relied on iRepertoire HTBI primers together with Arm-PCR of CDR3 regions. One entry per CDR3 protein, called by TCRdb with MiXCR from the multiplex PCR reads. The sample consists of approximately 350,000 distinct CDR3 sequences, 16% of them appearing once. The time point is: newly diagnosed GD, antithyroid drugs for less than 3 months. The TCR library was prepared using RNA isolated from PBMCs. Separately, the same data were catalogued under a study of T cells in Graves' hyperthyroidism and ophthalmopathy.

The input for sequencing was peripheral blood mononuclear cells (PBMCs), taken at new diagnosis, from a patient treated with antithyroid drugs. The receptors derive from a man aged 40-50 years with Graves disease.

In its sample, this clonotype was seen many times. This chain joins TRBV18 and TRBJ2-2; D not resolved. This CDR3 is built from 13 residues. The V end was cut by 3 bases, the J end by 7 bases, with 9 bases between. From germline, CDR1 is KGHSH and CDR2 LQKENI. The CDR3 coding sequence is TGTGCCAGCTCACCGAGAGGTGTCGGGGAGCTGTTTTTT. Residues: CASSPRGVGELFF. Filled out from reference TRBV18 and TRBJ2-2, the complete variable domain reads NAGVMQNPRHLVRRRGQEARLRCSPMKGHSHVYWYRQLPEEGLKFMVYLQKENIIDESGMPKERFSAEFPKEGPSILRIQQVVRGDSAAYFCASSPRGVGELFFGEGSRLTVL.

This clonotype was counted ten times or more. V and J are TRBV27 and TRBJ1-6; a weak D match, TRBD1 (5 bases). The germline V gene has CDR1 MNHEY and CDR2 SMNVEV (reference sequence). The CDR3 has 14 amino acids. The V gene lost 6 bases and the J gene lost 10 bases, with 16 bases spanning the gap. CDR3: CASSRFLGESPLHF. The CDR3 bases are TGTGCCAGCAGCCGCTTTTTAGGGGAATCACCCCTCCACTTT.

The sample holds many counts of this clonotype. V and J are TRBV11-3 and TRBJ2-7; TRBD1 aligns across 8 bases. Germline assignment: CDR1 SGHNT and CDR2 YENEEA. V was clipped by 3 bases and J by 9 bases; unmatched bases: 7. There are 13 residues in the CDR3. In nucleotides, the CDR3 is TGTGCCAGCAGCTTCGGACAGGGACTGTTGCAGTACTTC. It is translated as CASSFGQGLLQYF.

At least ten counts were recorded for this clonotype. The rearrangement joins TRBV2 to TRBJ2-3; D may correspond to TRBD1 or TRBD2 (6 bases each). The V gene lost 7 bases and the J gene lost 4 bases, with 18 bases spanning the gap. The CDR3 spans 15 residues. Germline values: CDR1 SNHLY, CDR2 FYNNEI. CDR3 sequence reads: CASKLLVGGSDTQYF. CDR3 DNA: TGTGCCAGCAAGCTGCTAGTAGGGGGGTCAGATACGCAGTATTTT.

The J gene is TRBJ1-2, the V gene TRBV12-3 or TRBV12-4; D remains ambiguous. The CDR3 covers 12 residues. V was pared by 0 bases and J by 6 bases, with 5 bases between. The CDR3: CASSLALNGYTF. The DNA of the CDR3 is TGTGCCAGCAGTTTAGCACTCAATGGCTACACCTTC.

This clonotype has just a few counts. The V gene is TRBV5-8, the J gene TRBJ1-4; TRBD1 might be the D (6 bases). Germline values: CDR1 SGHTS, CDR2 YDEGEE. CDR3 length: 15 residues. The V end was cut by 2 bases, the J end by 8 bases, with 16 bases between. This CDR3 reads CASSFGQLGGEKLFF. CDR3 coding DNA: TGTGCCAGCAGCTTTGGACAGTTGGGAGGGGAAAAACTGTTTTTT.

This clonotype was seen a few times. This rearrangement joins TRBV9 to TRBJ1-3; 10 positions agree with TRBD1. V was pared by 4 bases and J by 2 bases, with 6 bases of the junction left unmatched. Germline values: CDR1 SGDLS, CDR2 YYNGEE. This CDR3 has 16 residues. This CDR3 reads CASSPGQGFTGNTIYF. DNA of the CDR3: TGTGCCAGCAGCCCGGGACAGGGGTTTACTGGAAACACCATATATTTT.

J is TRBJ2-3 and V is TRBV7-9; 7 bases agree with TRBD2. The CDR3 is 15 amino acids. Germline assignment: CDR1 SEHNR and CDR2 FQNEAQ (reference sequence). The J segment lost 0 bases and the V segment lost 5 bases, leaving 5 bases of the junction unmatched. This chain's CDR3 is CASSRSGSSTDTQYF. The CDR3 region has the DNA TGTGCCAGCAGCCGTAGCGGGTCTAGCACAGATACGCAGTATTTT.

This clonotype was seen repeatedly, ten times or more. V gene TRBV7-9 combines with J gene TRBJ2-1; the D is unclear. The germline V and J ends were trimmed by 10 bases and 3 bases, with 25 bases remaining between them. This CDR3 is 17 amino acids long. Per germline, CDR1 SEHNR and CDR2 FQNEAQ (reference sequence). The CDR3 loop reads CATIFPPALRRYNEQFF. The CDR3 region has the DNA TGTGCCACCATTTTTCCCCCCGCGCTCCGGCGCTACAATGAGCAGTTCTTC.

This clonotype was observed at least ten times. The chain combines TRBV11-3 with TRBJ2-5, with D possibly being TRBD1 (6 bases). Trimming removed 3 bases at V and 7 bases at J, with 15 bases between. In germline, CDR1 is SGHNT, CDR2 YENEEA. The CDR3 is 14 amino acids. This CDR3 reads CASSLDRSVRTQYF. The DNA of the CDR3 is TGTGCCAGCAGCTTGGACAGAAGCGTAAGGACCCAGTACTTC.

This clonotype was seen more than once but under ten times. The chain uses TRBV20-1 and TRBJ2-2; TRBD1 or TRBD2 may be the D gene (5 bases each). Trimming took off 3 bases at V and 2 bases at J, with 16 bases between the two ends. The CDR3 is made up of 16 amino acids. Germline V gives CDR1 DFQATT, CDR2 SNEGSKA (reference sequence). In DNA form, the CDR3 reads TGCAGTGCTAGGAGTTGGTTGGGGGTTAACACCGGGGAGCTGTTTTTT. It is translated as CSARSWLGVNTGELFF.

In regard to this clonotype: Germline is not matched at one junction end, which may reflect a read error. Written as DNA, the CDR3 is TGTGCCACCAGCAGAGATTTAGGCCCGCCCTCCCGCGACTTC. This gives the protein CATSRDLGPPSRDF. This rearrangement joins TRBV15 to TRBJ2-5, with D unresolved. There are 14 residues in the CDR3. Germline V gene lookup returns CDR1 LNHNV and CDR2 YYDKDF (reference sequence).

The sample holds many counts of this clonotype. The chain employs TRBV28 and TRBJ1-5, with 9 bases matching TRBD1. The CDR3 spans 14 residues. Germline V lookup: CDR1 MDHEN, CDR2 SYDVKM. J was trimmed by 2 bases and V by 6 bases; bases with no gene match: 2. The CDR3 DNA sequence: TGTGCCAGCAGCCGGACAGGGGGCAATCAGCCCCAGCATTTT. The encoded protein is CASSRTGGNQPQHF.

A note on this clonotype: A much larger clone lies one base from this, so it may be a read error. J is TRBJ2-1 and V is TRBV20-1; no reliable D call. Per germline, CDR1 DFQATT and CDR2 SNEGSKA (reference sequence). V dropped 1 base and J dropped 10 bases, with 8 bases sitting between them. The CDR3 sequence is 11 residues long. CDR3 protein: CSARAGPEQFF. CDR3 sequence (DNA): TGCAGTGCTAGAGCTGGGCCCGAGCAGTTCTTC.

This clonotype was observed once. The CDR3 reads CAWRPGQHDTGELFF. CDR3 sequence (DNA): TGTGCCTGGAGACCGGGACAGCACGACACCGGGGAGCTGTTTTTT. This chain joins TRBV30 and TRBJ2-2; 7 bases are shared with TRBD1. The CDR3 length is 15 residues. Looked up from germline, CDR1 is GTSNPN and CDR2 is SVGIG (reference sequence). Germline trimming cut 3 bases from V and 3 bases from J; bases unmatched to any gene: 7.

This clonotype was detected ten times or more. The V call is TRBV18, the J call TRBJ1-1, with 7 positions matching TRBD1. This CDR3 has 16 amino acids. Germline CDR1 and CDR2: KGHSH and LQKENI. The J segment lost 0 bases and the V segment lost 1 base, leaving 5 bases of the junction unmatched. CDR3 bases: TGTGCCAGCTCACCACGGCAGGGGGGCATGAACACTGAAGCTTTCTTT. It encodes CASSPRQGGMNTEAFF.

This clonotype was detected ten times or more. V gene TRBV28 combines with J gene TRBJ1-2; no clear D. V lost 4 bases and J 6 bases, leaving 9 bases between the germline ends. CDR1 is MDHEN, CDR2 SYDVKM, per germline. CDR3 length: 12 residues. The CDR3: CASSWPADGYTF. Here the CDR3 DNA reads TGTGCCAGCAGTTGGCCCGCGGATGGCTACACCTTC.

The chain combines TRBV7-3 with TRBJ1-6; no clear D gene. This CDR3 contains 13 residues. V lost 6 bases and J lost 5, with 8 bases in between. Looked up from germline, CDR1 is SGHTA and CDR2 is FQGTGA. CDR3 DNA: TGTGCCAGCAGTATGAGTAATAATTCACCCCTCCACTTT. Its protein is CASSMSNNSPLHF. The full variable domain, completed using reference TRBV7-3 and TRBJ1-6, is GAGVSQTPSNKVTEKGKYVELRCDPISGHTALYWYRQSLGQGPEFLIYFQGTGAADDSGLPNDRFFAVRPEGSVSTLKIQRTERGDSAVYLCASSMSNNSPLHFGNGTRLTVT.

This clonotype came up many times. This chain joins TRBV5-1 and TRBJ2-3, with TRBD1 matching 7 bases. In germline, CDR1 is SGHRS, CDR2 YFSETQ. The CDR3 has 16 amino acids. V shed 3 bases and J 2 bases; nucleotides not matched to a gene: 9. As DNA, the CDR3 is TGCGCCAGCAGCTCCGAGGACAGGTTCCACACAGATACGCAGTATTTT. Its translation: CASSSEDRFHTDTQYF.

V and J are TRBV6-2 or TRBV6-3 and TRBJ2-4, with 8 bases matching TRBD2. The V segment lost 7 bases and the J segment 8 bases; nucleotides outside the gene matches: 13. Germline V gene sequence: CDR1 MNHEY, CDR2 SVGEGT. This CDR3 is 15 amino acids long. The CDR3 DNA follows: TGTGCCAGCACTGAAGGGGCGGGGGGCCCGGACATTCAGTACTTC. It codes for CASTEGAGGPDIQYF.

This clonotype was picked up many times. The V call is TRBV12-3 or TRBV12-4, the J call TRBJ1-5, with 10 bases lining up with TRBD1. The ends lost 6 bases at V and 6 bases at J; junction bases unmatched: 11. This CDR3 is 16 amino acids long. CDR3 in DNA: TGTGCCAGCAGCTCTAGAGTCGGGACAGGGGTTCAGCCCCAGCATTTT. Its protein is CASSSRVGTGVQPQHF.

The gene calls are TRBV6-1 and TRBJ2-3, with 8 positions matching TRBD2. The CDR3 extends over 14 amino acids. Germline V gene data show CDR1 as MNHNS and CDR2 as SASEGT. After removal of 5 bases from V and 8 bases from J, the junction contained 9 bases not matched to a gene. The CDR3 sequence is CASSLRAGVSTQYF. The DNA for the CDR3 is TGTGCCAGCAGTCTTCGAGCGGGGGTCAGTACGCAGTATTTT.

The table lists this clonotype with many counts. The rearrangement joins TRBV29-1 to TRBJ2-3, with D possibly matching TRBD1 (5 bases). V lost 7 bases to trimming and J lost 1 base, with 9 bases between them. The CDR3 covers 12 residues. Germline CDR1 and CDR2: SQVTM and ANQGSEA. The CDR3 DNA reads TGCAGCGGCGGACATGGCACAGATACGCAGTATTTT. This encodes CSGGHGTDTQYF.